This T cell receptor (beta chain) is drawn from a study of follicular helper T cells after annual influenza vaccination. Time point described: 2015-2016 season, pre-vaccination. Germline CDR1 and CDR2: SGHTA and FQGNSA. V was cut by 4 bases and J by 5 bases, with 8 bases left in between. This CDR3 comprises 12 residues. TCRB was sequenced at Survey level resolution. Produced via immunoSEQ multiplex PCR; TCRdb's table is partial and in-frame only. The table has some 12,000 clones, nearly 80% seen once; the top ten hold around 3.5%. The sample here was CXCR5+ CD38- circulating T follicular helper cells from blood, taken on the day of influenza vaccination. Subset specified: circulating Tfh, non-naive CD4+CXCR5+PD-1+ (ICOS+CD38+ or ICOS-CD38-). The TCR originated in an adult who received the influenza vaccine. This sequence joins TRBV7-2 and TRBJ2-5, with D unresolved. CDR3 amino acids: CASSSISETQYF. CDR3 nucleotide sequence: TGTGCCAGCAGCTCTATTTCGGAGACCCAGTACTTC.